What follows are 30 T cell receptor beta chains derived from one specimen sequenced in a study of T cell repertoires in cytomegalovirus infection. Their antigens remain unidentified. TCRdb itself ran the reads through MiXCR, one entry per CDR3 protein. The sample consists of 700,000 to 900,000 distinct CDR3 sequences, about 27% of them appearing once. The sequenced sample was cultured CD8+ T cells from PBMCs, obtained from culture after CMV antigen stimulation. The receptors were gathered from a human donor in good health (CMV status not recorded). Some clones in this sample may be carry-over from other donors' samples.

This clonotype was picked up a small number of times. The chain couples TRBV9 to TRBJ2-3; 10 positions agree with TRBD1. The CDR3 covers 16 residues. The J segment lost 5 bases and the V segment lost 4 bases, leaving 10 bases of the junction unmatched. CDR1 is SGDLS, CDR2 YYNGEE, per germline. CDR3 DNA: TGTGCCAGCAGCTACGGACAGGGGGATTACAGAGATACGCAGTATTTT. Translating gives CASSYGQGDYRDTQYF.

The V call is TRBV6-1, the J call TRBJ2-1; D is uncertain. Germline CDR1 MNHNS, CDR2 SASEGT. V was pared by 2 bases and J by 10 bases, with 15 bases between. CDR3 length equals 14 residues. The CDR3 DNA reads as TGTGCCAGCAGTGAATCGTACTTAGTGGGGGAGCAGTTCTTC. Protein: CASSESYLVGEQFF.

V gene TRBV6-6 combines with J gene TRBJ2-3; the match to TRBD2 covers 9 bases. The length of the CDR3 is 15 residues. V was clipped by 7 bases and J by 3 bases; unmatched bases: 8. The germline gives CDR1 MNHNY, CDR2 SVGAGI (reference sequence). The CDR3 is CASTSRGGQTDTQYF. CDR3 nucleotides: TGTGCCAGCACATCGCGGGGGGGCCAAACAGATACGCAGTATTTT.

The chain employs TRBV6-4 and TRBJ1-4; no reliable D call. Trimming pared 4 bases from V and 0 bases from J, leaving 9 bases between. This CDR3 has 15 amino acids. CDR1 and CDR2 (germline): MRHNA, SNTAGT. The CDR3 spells CASSARISTNEKLFF. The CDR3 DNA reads TGTGCCAGCAGTGCGAGAATCTCAACTAATGAAAAACTGTTTTTT.

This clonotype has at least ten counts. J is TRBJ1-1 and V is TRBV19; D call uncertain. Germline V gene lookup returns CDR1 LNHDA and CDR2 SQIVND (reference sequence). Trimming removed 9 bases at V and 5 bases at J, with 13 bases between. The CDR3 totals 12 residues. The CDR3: CASSIGLTEAFF. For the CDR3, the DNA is TGTGCCAGCAGCATCGGACTGACTGAAGCTTTCTTT.

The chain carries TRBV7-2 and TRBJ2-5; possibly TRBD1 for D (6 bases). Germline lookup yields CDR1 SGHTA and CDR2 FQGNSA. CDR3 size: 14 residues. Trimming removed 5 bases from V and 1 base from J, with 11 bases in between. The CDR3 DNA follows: TGTGCCAGCAGCCGGACAGTGGGCCAAGAGACCCAGTACTTC. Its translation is CASSRTVGQETQYF.

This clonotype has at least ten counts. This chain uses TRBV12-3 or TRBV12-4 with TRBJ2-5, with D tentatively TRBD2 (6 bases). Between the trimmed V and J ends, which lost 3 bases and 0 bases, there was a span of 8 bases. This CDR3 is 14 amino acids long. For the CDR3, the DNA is TGTGCCAGCAGTTTCACGGGGGACCAAGAGACCCAGTACTTC. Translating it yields CASSFTGDQETQYF.

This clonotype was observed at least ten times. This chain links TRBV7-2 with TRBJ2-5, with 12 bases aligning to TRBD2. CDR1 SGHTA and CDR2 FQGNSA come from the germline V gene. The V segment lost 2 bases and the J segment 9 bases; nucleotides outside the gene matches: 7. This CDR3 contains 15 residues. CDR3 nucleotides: TGTGCCAGCAGCTTACCCCGGACTAGCGGGGTCTCCCAGTACTTC. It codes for CASSLPRTSGVSQYF. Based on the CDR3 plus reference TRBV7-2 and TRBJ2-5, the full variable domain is GAGVSQSPSNKVTEKGKDVELRCDPISGHTALYWYRQSLGQGLEFLIYFQGNSAPDKSGLPSDRFSAERTGGSVSTLTIQRTQQEDSAVYLCASSLPRTSGVSQYFGPGTRLLVL.

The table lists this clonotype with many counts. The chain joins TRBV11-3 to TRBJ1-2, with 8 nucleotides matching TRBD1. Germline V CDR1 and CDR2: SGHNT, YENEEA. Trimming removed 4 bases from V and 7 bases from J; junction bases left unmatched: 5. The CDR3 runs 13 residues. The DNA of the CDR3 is TGTGCCAGCAGCTCCGGACAGGGCGGTGGCTACACCTTC. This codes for CASSSGQGGGYTF.

DNA for the CDR3: TGTGCCAGCAGCCCACTAGCGGCCTCAGCGGGGGAGCAGTACGTC. As protein: CASSPLAASAGEQYV. V usage is TRBV7-9 and J usage is TRBJ2-7; 8 bases line up with TRBD2. In germline, CDR1 is SEHNR, CDR2 FQNEAQ (reference sequence). V lost 5 bases to trimming and J lost 7 bases; unmatched junction nucleotides: 13. CDR3 length equals 15 residues.

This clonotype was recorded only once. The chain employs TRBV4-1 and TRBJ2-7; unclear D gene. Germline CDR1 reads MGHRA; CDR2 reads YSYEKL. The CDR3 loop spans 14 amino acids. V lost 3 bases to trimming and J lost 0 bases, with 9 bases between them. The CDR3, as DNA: TGCGCCAGCAGCCAGTTGCCGAGCTCCTACGAGCAGTACGTC. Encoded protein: CASSQLPSSYEQYV.

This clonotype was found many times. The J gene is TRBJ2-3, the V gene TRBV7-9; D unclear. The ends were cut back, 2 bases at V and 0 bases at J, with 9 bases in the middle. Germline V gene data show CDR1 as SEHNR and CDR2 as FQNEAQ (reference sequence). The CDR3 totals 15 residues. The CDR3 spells CASSLSWESTDTQYF. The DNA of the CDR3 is TGTGCCAGCAGCTTAAGTTGGGAAAGCACAGATACGCAGTATTTT.

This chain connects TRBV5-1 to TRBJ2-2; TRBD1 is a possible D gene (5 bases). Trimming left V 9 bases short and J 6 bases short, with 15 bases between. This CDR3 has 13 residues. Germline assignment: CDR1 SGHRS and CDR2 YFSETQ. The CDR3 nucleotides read TGCGCCACCGACGGCAGGGCGGCCGGGGAGCTGTTTTTT. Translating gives CATDGRAAGELFF.

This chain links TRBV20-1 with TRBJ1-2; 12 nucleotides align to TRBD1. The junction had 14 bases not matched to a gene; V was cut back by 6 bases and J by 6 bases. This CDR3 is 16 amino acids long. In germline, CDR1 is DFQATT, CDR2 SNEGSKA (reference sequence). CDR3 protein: CSARTGTGGGRDGYTF. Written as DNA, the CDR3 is TGCAGTGCCCGTACCGGGACAGGGGGCGGGAGGGATGGCTACACCTTC.

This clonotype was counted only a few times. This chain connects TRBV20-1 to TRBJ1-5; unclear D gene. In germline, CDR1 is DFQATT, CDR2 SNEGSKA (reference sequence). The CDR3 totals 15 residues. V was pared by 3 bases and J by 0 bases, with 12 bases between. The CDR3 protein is CSARSSGDSNQPQHF. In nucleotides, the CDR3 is TGCAGTGCTAGGTCGTCTGGGGATAGCAATCAGCCCCAGCATTTT.

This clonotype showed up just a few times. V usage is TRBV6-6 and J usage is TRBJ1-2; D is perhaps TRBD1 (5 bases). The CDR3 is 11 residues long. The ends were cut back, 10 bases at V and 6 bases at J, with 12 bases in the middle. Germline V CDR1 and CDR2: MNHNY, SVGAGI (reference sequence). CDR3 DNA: TGTGCCACCCGACAGACGGATGGCTACACCTTC. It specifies CATRQTDGYTF.

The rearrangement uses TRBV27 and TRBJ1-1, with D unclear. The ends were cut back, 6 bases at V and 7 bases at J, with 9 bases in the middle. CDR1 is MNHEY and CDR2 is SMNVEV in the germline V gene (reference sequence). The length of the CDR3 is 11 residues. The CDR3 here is CASSGPYEAFF. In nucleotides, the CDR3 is TGTGCCAGCAGCGGTCCCTATGAAGCTTTCTTT.

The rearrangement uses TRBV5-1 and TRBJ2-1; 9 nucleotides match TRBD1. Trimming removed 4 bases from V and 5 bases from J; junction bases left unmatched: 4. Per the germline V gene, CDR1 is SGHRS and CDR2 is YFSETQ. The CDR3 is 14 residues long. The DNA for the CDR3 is TGCGCCAGCAGCCCCGGGACAGGGCACAATGAGCAGTTCTTC. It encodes CASSPGTGHNEQFF.

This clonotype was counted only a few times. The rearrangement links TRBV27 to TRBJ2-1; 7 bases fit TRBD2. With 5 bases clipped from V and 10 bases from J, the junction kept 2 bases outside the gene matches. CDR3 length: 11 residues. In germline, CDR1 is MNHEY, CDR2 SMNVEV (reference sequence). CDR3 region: CASSNSGEQFF. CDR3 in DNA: TGTGCCAGCAGTAATAGCGGGGAGCAGTTCTTC.

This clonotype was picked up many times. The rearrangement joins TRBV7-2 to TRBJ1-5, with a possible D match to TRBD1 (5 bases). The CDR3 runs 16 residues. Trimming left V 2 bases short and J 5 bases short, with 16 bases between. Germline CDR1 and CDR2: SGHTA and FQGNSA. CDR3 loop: CASSLTAGSYHQPQHF. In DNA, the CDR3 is TGTGCCAGCAGCTTAACGGCAGGGTCATACCATCAGCCCCAGCATTTT.

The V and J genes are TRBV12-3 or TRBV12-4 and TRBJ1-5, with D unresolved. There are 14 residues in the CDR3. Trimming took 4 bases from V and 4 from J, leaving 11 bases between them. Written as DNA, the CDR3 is TGTGCCAGCAGTTGGACCGTCAGGAATCAGCCCCAGCATTTT. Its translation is CASSWTVRNQPQHF.

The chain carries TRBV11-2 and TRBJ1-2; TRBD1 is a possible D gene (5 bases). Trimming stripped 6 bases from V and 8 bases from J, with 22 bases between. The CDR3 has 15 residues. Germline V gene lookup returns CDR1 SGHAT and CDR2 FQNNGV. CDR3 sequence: CASRSFNGDGPGYTF. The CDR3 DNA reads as TGTGCCAGCAGGTCATTTAATGGGGACGGTCCAGGCTACACCTTC.

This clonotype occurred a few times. This chain's CDR3 is CASSVGALEAFF. The CDR3 bases are TGTGCCAGCAGCGTCGGGGCACTTGAAGCTTTCTTT. The rearrangement uses TRBV4-2 and TRBJ1-1; maybe TRBD1 (5 bases). The V gene's germline CDR1 is LGHNA and CDR2 YNFKEQ. This CDR3 region has 12 residues. Trimming shortened V by 5 bases and J by 7 bases, and 11 bases separated the two germline ends.

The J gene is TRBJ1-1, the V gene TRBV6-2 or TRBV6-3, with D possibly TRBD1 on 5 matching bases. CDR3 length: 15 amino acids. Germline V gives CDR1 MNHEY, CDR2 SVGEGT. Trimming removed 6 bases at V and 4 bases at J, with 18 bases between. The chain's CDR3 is CASSTLGGWVTEAFF. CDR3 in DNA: TGTGCCAGCAGCACCCTTGGGGGTTGGGTCACTGAAGCTTTCTTT.

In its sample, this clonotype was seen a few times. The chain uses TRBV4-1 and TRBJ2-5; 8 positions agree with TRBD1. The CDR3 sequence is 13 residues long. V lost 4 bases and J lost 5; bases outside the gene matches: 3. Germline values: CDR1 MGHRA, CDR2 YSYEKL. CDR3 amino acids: CASSLRQGETQYF. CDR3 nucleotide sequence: TGCGCCAGCAGCCTCAGACAGGGGGAGACCCAGTACTTC.

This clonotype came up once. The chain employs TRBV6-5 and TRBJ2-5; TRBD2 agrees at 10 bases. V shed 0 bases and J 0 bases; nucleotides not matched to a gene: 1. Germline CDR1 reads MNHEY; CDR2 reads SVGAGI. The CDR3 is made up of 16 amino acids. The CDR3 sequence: CASSYSTSGYQETQYF. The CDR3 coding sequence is TGTGCCAGCAGTTACTCGACTAGCGGGTACCAAGAGACCCAGTACTTC.

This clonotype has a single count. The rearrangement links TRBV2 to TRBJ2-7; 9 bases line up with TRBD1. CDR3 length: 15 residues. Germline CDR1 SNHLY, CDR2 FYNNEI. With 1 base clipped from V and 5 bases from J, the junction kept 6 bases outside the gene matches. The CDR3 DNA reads TGTGCCAGCAGTGAAGGGACAGGGGTCATACACGAGCAGTACGTC. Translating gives CASSEGTGVIHEQYV.

The CDR3 DNA reads as TGTGCCAGCAGTTCTTGGCAGGGGGCGCAAGAAAAACTGTTTTTT. Protein product: CASSSWQGAQEKLFF. The chain links TRBV11-2 to TRBJ1-4, with 8 bases lining up with TRBD1. After removal of 6 bases from V and 8 bases from J, the junction contained 11 bases not matched to a gene. CDR1 and CDR2 (germline): SGHAT, FQNNGV. The CDR3 loop spans 15 amino acids.

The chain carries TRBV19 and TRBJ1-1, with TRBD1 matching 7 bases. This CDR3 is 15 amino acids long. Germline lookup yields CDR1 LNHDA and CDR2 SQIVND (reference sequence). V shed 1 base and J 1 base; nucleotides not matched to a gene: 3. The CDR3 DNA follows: TGTGCCAGTAGTATAGTCCCAGGGGGGAACACTGAAGCTTTCTTT. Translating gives CASSIVPGGNTEAFF.

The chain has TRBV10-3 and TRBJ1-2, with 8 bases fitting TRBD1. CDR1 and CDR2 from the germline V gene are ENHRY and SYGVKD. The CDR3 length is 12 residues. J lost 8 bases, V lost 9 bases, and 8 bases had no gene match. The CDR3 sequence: CAIPGGAQGYTF. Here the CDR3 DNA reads TGTGCCATTCCAGGGGGCGCGCAAGGCTACACCTTC.